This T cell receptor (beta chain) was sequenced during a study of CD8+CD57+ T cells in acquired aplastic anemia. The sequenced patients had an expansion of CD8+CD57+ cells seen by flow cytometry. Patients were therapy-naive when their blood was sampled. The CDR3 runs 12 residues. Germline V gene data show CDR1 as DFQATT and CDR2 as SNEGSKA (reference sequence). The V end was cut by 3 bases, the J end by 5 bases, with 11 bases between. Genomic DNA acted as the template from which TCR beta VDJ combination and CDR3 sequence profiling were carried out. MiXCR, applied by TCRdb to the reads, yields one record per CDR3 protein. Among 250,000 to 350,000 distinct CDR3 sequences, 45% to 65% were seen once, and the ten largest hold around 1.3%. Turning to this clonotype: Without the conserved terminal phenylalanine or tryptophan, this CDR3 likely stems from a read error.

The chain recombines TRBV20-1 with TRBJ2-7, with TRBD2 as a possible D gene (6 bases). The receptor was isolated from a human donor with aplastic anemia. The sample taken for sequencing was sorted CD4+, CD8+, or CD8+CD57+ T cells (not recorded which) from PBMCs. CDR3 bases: TGCAGTGCTAGTAGGGCGGGAAACGAGCAGTACCTC. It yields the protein CSASRAGNEQYL.